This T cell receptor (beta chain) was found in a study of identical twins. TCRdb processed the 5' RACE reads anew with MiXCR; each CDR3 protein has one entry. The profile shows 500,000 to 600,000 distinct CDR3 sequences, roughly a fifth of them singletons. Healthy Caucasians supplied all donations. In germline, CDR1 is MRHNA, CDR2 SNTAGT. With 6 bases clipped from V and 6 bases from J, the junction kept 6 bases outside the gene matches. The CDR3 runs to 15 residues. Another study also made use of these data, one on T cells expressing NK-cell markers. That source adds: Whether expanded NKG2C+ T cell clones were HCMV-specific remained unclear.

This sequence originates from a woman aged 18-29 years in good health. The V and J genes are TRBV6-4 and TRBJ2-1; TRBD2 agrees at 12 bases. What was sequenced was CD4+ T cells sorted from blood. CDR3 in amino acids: CASRLLAGGGNEQFF. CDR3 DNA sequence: TGTGCCAGCAGACTACTAGCGGGAGGCGGCAATGAGCAGTTCTTC.